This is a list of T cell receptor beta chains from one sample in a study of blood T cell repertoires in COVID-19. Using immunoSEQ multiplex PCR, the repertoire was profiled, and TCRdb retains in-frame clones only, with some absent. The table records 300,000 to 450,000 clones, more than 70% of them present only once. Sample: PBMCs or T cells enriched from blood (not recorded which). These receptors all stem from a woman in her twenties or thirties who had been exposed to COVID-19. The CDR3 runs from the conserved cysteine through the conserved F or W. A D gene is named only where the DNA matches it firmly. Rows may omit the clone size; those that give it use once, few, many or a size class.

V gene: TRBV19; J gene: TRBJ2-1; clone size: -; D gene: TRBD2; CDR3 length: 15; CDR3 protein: CASSIFLAGGNEQFF; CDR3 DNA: TGTGCCAGTAGTATCTTTCTAGCGGGAGGGAATGAGCAGTTCTTC
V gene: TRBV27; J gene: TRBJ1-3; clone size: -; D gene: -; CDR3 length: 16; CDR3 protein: CASSSATANSGNTIYF; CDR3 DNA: TGTGCCAGCAGTTCCGCGACAGCAAACTCTGGAAACACCATATATTTT
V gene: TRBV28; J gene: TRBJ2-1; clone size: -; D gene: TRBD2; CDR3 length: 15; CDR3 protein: CASSFSAGDYNEQFF; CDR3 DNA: TGTGCCAGCAGTTTTAGCGCGGGAGACTACAATGAGCAGTTCTTC
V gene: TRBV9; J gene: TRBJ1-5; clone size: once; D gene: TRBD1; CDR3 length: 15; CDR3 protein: CASSVGSGGGQPQHF; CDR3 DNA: TGTGCCAGCAGCGTAGGTTCAGGGGGCGGTCAGCCCCAGCATTTT
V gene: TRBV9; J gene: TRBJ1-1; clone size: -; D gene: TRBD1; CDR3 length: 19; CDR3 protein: CASSVDGAPGQGERGEAFF; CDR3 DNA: TGTGCCAGCAGCGTAGACGGGGCCCCGGGACAGGGAGAGAGGGGTGAAGCTTTCTTT
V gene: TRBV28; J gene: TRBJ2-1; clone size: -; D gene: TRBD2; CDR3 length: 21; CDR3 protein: CASSAPFSGTSGRGVYNEQFF; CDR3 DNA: TGTGCCAGCAGTGCCCCGTTTTCCGGGACTAGCGGGAGAGGTGTTTACAATGAGCAGTTCTTC
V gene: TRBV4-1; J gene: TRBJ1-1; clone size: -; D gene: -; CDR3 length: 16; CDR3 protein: CASSQDGARWNTEAFF; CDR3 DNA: TGCGCCAGCAGCCAAGATGGGGCCAGGTGGAACACTGAAGCTTTCTTT
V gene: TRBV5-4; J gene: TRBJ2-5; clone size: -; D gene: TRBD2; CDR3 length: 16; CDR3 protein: CASSLGAGLAQETQYF; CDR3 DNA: TGTGCCAGCAGCTTGGGGGCGGGACTAGCCCAAGAGACCCAGTACTTC
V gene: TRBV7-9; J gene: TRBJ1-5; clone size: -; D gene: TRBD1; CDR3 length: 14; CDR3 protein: CASSPGQGGQPQHF; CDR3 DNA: TGTGCCAGCAGCCCGGGACAGGGCGGCCAGCCCCAGCATTTT
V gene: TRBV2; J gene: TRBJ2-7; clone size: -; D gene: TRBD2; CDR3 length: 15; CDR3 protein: CATEGPLAPTREQYF; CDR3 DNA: TGTGCCACCGAAGGGCCACTAGCGCCAACCAGAGAGCAGTACTTC
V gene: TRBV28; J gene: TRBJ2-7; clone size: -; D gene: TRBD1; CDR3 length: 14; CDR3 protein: CASTPGTGVHEQYF; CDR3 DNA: TGTGCCAGCACCCCGGGGACAGGGGTCCACGAGCAGTACTTC
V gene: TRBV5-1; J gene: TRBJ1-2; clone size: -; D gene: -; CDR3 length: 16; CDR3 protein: CASSLAVGAFNYGYTF; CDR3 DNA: TGCGCCAGCAGCTTGGCCGTGGGGGCCTTTAACTATGGCTACACCTTC
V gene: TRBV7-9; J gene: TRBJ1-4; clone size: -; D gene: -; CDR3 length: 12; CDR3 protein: CASSSLDEKLFF; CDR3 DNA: TGTGCCAGCAGCTCCCTCGATGAAAAACTGTTTTTT
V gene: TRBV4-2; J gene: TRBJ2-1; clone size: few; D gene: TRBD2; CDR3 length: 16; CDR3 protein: CASSQEGGGRYNEQFF; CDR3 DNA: TGTGCCAGCAGCCAAGAGGGGGGAGGGCGGTACAATGAGCAGTTCTTC
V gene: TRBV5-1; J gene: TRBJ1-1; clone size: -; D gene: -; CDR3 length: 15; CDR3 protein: CASSTRTARNTEAFF; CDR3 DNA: TGCGCCAGCAGCACCCGGACAGCAAGGAACACTGAAGCTTTCTTT
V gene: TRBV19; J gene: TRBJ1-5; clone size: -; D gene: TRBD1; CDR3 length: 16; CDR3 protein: CASTTAGTGGNQPQHF; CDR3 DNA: TGTGCCAGTACCACTGCCGGGACAGGGGGCAACCAGCCCCAGCATTTT
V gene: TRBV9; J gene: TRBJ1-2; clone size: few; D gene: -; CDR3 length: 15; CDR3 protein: CASSVTGRSNYGYTF; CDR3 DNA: TGTGCCAGCAGCGTAACAGGGAGAAGTAACTATGGCTACACCTTC
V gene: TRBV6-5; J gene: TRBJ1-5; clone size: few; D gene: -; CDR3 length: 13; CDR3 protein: CASTGAGNQPQHF; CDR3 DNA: TGTGCCAGCACGGGAGCAGGGAATCAGCCCCAGCATTTT
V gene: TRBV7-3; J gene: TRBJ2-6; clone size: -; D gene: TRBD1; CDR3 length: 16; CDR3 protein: CASRRDQGAGANVLTF; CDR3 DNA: TGTGCCAGCAGGCGCGACCAGGGGGCTGGGGCCAACGTCCTGACTTTC
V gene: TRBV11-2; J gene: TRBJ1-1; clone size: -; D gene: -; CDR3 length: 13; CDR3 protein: CASSLEWGSEAFF; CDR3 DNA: TGTGCCAGCAGCTTAGAGTGGGGCAGTGAAGCTTTCTTT
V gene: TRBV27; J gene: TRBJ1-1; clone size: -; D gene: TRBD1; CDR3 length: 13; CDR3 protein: CASSRQGATEAFF; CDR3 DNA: TGTGCCAGCAGCCGACAGGGGGCAACTGAAGCTTTCTTT
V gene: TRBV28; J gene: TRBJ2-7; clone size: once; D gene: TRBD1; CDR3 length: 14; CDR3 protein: CASSLGTGYYEQYF; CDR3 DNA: TGTGCCAGCAGTTTAGGGACAGGGTACTACGAGCAGTACTTC
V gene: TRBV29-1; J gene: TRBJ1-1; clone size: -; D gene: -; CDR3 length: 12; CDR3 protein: CSAAGRNTEAFF; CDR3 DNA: TGCAGCGCTGCGGGGAGGAACACTGAAGCTTTCTTT
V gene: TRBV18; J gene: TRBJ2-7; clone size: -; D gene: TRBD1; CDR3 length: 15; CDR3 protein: CASSPPGQGSYEQYF; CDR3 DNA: TGTGCCAGCTCACCACCGGGACAGGGTTCCTACGAGCAGTACTTC
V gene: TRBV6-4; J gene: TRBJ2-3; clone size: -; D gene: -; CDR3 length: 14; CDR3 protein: CASSDTGNTDTQYF; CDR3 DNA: TGTGCCAGCAGTGACACAGGAAACACAGATACGCAGTATTTT
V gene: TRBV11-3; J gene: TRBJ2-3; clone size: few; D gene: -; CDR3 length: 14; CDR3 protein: CASSLVSGGSAQYF; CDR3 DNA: TGTGCCAGCAGCTTAGTGTCTGGGGGCTCGGCGCAGTATTTT
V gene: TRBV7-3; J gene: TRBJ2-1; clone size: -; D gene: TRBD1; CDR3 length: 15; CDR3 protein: CASSFARTGPNEQFF; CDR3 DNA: TGTGCCAGCAGCTTCGCCCGGACAGGGCCCAATGAGCAGTTCTTC
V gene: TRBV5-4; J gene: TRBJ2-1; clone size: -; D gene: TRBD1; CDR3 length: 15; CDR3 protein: CASSRDRGTYNEQFF; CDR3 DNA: TGTGCCAGCAGTCGGGACAGGGGAACCTACAATGAGCAGTTCTTC